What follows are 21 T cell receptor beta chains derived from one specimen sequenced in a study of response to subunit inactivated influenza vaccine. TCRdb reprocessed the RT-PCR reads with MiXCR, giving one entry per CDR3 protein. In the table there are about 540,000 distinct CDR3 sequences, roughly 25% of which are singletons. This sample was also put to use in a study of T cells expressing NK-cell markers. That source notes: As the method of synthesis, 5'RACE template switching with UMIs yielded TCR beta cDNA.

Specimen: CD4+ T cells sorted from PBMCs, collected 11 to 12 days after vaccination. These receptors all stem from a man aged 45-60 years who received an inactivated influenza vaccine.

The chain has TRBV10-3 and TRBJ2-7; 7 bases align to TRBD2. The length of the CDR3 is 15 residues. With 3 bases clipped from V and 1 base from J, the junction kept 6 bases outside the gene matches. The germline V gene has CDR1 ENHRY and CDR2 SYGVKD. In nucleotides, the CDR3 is TGTGCCATCAGTGAAGAGGGCGGGGGTTCCTACGAGCAGTACTTC. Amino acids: CAISEEGGGSYEQYF.

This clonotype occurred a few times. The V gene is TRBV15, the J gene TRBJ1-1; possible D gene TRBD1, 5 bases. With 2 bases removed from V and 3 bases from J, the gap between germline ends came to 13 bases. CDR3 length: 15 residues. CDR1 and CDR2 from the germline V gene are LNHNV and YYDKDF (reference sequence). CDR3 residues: CATSRTGGGYTEAFF. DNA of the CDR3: TGTGCCACCAGCAGAACTGGGGGGGGGTACACTGAAGCTTTCTTT.

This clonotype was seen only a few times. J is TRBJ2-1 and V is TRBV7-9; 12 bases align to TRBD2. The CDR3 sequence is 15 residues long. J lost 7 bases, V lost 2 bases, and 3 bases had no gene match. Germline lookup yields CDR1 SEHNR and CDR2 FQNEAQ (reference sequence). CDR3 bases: TGTGCCAGCAGCTTACTCCTAGCGGGAGGGAATGAGCAGTTCTTC. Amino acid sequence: CASSLLLAGGNEQFF.

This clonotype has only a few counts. This CDR3 reads CASSLLGASLYEQYF. The CDR3 region has the DNA TGTGCCAGCAGCTTGCTGGGAGCTTCCCTCTACGAGCAGTACTTC. The V and J genes are TRBV5-5 and TRBJ2-7, with D maybe TRBD2 (5 bases). Trimming left V 1 base short and J 3 bases short, with 14 bases between. The CDR3 runs 15 residues. Germline V CDR1 and CDR2: SGHKS, YYEKEE (reference sequence).

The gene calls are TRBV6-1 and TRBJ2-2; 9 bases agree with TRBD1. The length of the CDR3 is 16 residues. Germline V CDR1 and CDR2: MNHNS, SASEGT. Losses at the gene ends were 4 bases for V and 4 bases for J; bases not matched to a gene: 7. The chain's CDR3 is CASSVSGTGSTGELFF. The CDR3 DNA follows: TGTGCCAGCAGTGTTTCCGGGACAGGGTCCACCGGGGAGCTGTTTTTT.

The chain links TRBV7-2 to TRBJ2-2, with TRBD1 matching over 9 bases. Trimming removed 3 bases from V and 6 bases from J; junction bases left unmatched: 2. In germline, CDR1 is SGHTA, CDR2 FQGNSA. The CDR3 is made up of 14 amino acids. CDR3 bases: TGTGCCAGCAGCTTTGACAGGGGGGCCGGGGAGCTGTTTTTT. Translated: CASSFDRGAGELFF.

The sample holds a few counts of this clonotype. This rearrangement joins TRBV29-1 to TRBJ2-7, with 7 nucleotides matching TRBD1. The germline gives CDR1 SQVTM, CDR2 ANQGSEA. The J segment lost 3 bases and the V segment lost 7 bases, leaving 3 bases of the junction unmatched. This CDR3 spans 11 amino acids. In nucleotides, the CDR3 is TGCAGCGGGGGACAGTTCTACGAGCAGTACTTC. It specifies CSGGQFYEQYF.

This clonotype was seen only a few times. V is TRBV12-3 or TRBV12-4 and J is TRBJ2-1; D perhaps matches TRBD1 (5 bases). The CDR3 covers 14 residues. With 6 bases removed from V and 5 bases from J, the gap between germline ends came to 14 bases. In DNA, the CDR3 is TGTGCCAGCAGCCCTGGACACGCTAACAATGAGCAGTTCTTC. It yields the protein CASSPGHANNEQFF.

CDR3 DNA: TGCAGCGTTGCCCAGGGGGCTGACACTGAAGCTTTCTTT. Translated, it gives CSVAQGADTEAFF. The chain links TRBV29-1 to TRBJ1-1; TRBD1 aligns across 8 bases. The V gene's germline CDR1 is SQVTM and CDR2 ANQGSEA. Trimming removed 4 bases from V and 3 bases from J; junction bases left unmatched: 4. This CDR3 is built from 13 residues.

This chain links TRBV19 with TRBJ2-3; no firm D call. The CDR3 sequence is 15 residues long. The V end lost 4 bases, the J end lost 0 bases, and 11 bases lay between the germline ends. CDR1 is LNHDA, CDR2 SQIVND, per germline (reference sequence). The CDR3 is CASSRTALSTDTQYF. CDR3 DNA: TGTGCCAGTAGTAGGACGGCCCTTAGCACAGATACGCAGTATTTT.

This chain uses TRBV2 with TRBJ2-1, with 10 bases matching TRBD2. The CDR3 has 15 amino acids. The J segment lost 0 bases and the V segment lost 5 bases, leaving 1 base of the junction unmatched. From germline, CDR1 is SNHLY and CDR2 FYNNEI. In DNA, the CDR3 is TGTGCCAGCAGTCGACTAGCGGGCTCCTACAATGAGCAGTTCTTC. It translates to CASSRLAGSYNEQFF.

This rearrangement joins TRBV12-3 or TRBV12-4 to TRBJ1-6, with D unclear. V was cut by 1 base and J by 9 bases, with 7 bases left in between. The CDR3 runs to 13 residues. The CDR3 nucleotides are TGTGCCAGCAGTTTAGATATCTTTTCACCCCTCCACTTT. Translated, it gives CASSLDIFSPLHF.

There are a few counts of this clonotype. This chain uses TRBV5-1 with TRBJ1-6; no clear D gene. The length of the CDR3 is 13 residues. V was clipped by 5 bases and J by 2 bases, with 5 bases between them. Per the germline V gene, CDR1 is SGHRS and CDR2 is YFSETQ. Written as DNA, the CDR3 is TGCGCCAGCAGGTCGACCTATAATTCACCCCTCCACTTT. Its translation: CASRSTYNSPLHF.

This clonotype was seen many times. The CDR3 sequence is CATSRDLDTQYF. As DNA, the CDR3 is TGTGCCACCAGCAGAGATTTGGATACGCAGTATTTT. The gene calls are TRBV15 and TRBJ2-3; D uncertain. The germline V gene encodes CDR1 LNHNV and CDR2 YYDKDF (reference sequence). V was shortened by 0 bases and J by 6 bases, with 4 bases between the two germline ends. The CDR3 has 12 residues.

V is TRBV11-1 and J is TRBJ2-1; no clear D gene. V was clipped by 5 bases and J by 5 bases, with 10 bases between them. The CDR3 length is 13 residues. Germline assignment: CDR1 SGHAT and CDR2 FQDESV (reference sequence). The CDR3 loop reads CASSVGRDNEQFF. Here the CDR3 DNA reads TGTGCCAGCAGCGTTGGACGGGACAATGAGCAGTTCTTC.

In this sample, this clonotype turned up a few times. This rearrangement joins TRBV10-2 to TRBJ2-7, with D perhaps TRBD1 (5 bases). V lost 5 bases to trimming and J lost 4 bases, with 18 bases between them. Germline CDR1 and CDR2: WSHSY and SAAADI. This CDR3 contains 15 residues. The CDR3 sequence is CASSSTADFLYEQYF. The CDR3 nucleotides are TGCGCCAGCAGTTCGACAGCCGATTTTCTTTACGAGCAGTACTTC.

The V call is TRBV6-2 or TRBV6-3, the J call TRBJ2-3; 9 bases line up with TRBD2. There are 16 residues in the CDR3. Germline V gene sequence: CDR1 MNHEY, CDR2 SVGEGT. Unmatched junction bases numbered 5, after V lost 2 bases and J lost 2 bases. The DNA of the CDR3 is TGTGCCAGCAGTTACCTCCTAGCGGGGCCCACAGATACGCAGTATTTT. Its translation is CASSYLLAGPTDTQYF.

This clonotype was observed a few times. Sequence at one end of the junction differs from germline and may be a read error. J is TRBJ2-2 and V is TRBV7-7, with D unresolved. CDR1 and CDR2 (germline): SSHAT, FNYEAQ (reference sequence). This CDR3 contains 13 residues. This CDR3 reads CASSLAPAGELFF. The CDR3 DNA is TGTGCTAGCAGCTTAGCCCCGGCCGGGGAGCTGTTTTTT.

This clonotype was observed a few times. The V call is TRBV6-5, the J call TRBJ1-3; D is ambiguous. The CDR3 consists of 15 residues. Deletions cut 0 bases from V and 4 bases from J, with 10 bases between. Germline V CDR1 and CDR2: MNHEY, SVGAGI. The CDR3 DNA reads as TGTGCCAGCAGTTACTCGAGATTTAGAGGAAACACCATATATTTT. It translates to CASSYSRFRGNTIYF.

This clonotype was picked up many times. In nucleotides, the CDR3 is TGTGCCAGCAGCTTGGCGGGGCCAGATACGCAGTATTTT. As protein: CASSLAGPDTQYF. The genes are TRBV7-9 and TRBJ2-3; maybe TRBD2 (6 bases). The CDR3 sequence is 13 residues long. Trimming cost V 3 bases and J 4 bases, with 8 bases left between them. Germline assignment: CDR1 SEHNR and CDR2 FQNEAQ (reference sequence).

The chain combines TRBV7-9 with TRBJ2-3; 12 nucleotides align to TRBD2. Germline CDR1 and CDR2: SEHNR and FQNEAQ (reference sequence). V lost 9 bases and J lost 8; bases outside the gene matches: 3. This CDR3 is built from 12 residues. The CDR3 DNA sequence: TGTGCCAGTAAGACTAGCGGGGGTACGCAGTATTTT. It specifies CASKTSGGTQYF. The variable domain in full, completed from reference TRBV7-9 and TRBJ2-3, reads DTGVSQNPRHKITKRGQNVTFRCDPISEHNRLYWYRQTLGQGPEFLTYFQNEAQLEKSRLLSDRFSAERPKGSFSTLEIQRTEQGDSAMYLCASKTSGGTQYFGPGTRLTVL.